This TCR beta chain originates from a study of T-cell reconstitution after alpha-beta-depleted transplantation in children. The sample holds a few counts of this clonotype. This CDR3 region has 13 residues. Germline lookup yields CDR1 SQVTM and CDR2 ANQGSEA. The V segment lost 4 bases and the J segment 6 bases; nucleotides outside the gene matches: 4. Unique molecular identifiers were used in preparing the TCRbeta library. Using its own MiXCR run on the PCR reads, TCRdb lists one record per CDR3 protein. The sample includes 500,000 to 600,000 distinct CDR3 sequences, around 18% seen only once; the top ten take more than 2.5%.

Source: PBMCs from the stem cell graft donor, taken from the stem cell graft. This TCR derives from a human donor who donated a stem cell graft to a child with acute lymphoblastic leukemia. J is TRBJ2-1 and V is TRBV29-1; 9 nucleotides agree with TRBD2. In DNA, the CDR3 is TGCAGCGTTGGCGCGGGAGGGGCCAATGAGCAGTTCTTC. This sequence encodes CSVGAGGANEQFF.